Following are 10 T cell receptor beta chains from one sample sequenced in a study of T cells in Graves' hyperthyroidism and ophthalmopathy. RNA transcripts served as the template for amplifying TCR beta CDR3 regions. An initial round of RT-PCR targeting the TCR CDR3 relied on the HTBI primer set. TCRdb re-derived calls from the multiplex PCR reads in MiXCR, one entry per CDR3 protein. The data show 300,000 to 450,000 distinct CDR3 sequences, about 16% seen once. The material sequenced was blood. These TCRs come from a woman aged 25 to 39 with Graves' hyperthyroidism.

This clonotype occurred once. The rearrangement uses TRBV27 and TRBJ1-1; D is possibly TRBD1 (5 bases). Per the germline V gene, CDR1 is MNHEY and CDR2 is SMNVEV (reference sequence). CDR3 length: 18 residues. V lost 11 bases and J 0 bases, leaving 28 bases between the germline ends. CDR3 sequence reads: CAGTLGGTKAAMNTEAFF. The CDR3 DNA follows: TGTGCCGGCACCCTTGGGGGGACTAAAGCCGCAATGAACACTGAAGCTTTCTTT.

This clonotype has more than one count but fewer than ten. The V and J genes are TRBV19 and TRBJ1-1; D might be TRBD1 (6 bases). The germline V gene has CDR1 LNHDA and CDR2 SQIVND (reference sequence). The CDR3 runs to 11 residues. Between the trimmed V and J ends, which lost 6 bases and 9 bases, there was a span of 11 bases. As DNA, the CDR3 is TGTGCCAGTAGCACAGGGCCTCAAGCTTTCTTT. Translating it yields CASSTGPQAFF.

This clonotype was detected many times. The genes are TRBV7-2 and TRBJ1-2, with TRBD1 identical over 10 bases. This CDR3 spans 14 amino acids. V lost 5 bases to trimming and J lost 4 bases; unmatched junction nucleotides: 4. Germline V gene lookup returns CDR1 SGHTA and CDR2 FQGNSA. CDR3 loop: CASSDRDRGYGYTF. CDR3 nucleotide sequence: TGTGCCAGCAGCGACAGGGACAGGGGCTATGGCTACACCTTC.

The chain has TRBV19 and TRBJ2-1; no clear D. This CDR3 comprises 12 residues. The germline V and J ends were trimmed by 1 base and 5 bases, with 3 bases remaining between them. CDR1 is LNHDA and CDR2 is SQIVND in the germline V gene (reference sequence). CDR3 coding DNA: TGTGCCAGTAGTATAGTTGACAATGAGCAGTTCTTC. Residues: CASSIVDNEQFF.

This clonotype was counted ten times or more. V and J are TRBV28 and TRBJ2-1; TRBD2 matches 11 bases. Germline CDR1 is MDHEN and CDR2 is SYDVKM. Unmatched junction bases numbered 5, after V lost 3 bases and J lost 7 bases. There are 15 residues in the CDR3. CDR3 nucleotides: TGTGCCAGCAGTTTTCTCCGGACTAGCGGGAATGAGCAGTTCTTC. Amino acids: CASSFLRTSGNEQFF.

The V and J genes are TRBV19 and TRBJ1-5; 7 positions match TRBD1. Germline lookup yields CDR1 LNHDA and CDR2 SQIVND (reference sequence). This CDR3 has 13 amino acids. The ends lost 6 bases at V and 6 bases at J; junction bases unmatched: 5. The CDR3 here is CASSGNRGQPQHF. The CDR3, as DNA: TGTGCCAGTAGCGGGAACAGGGGTCAGCCCCAGCATTTT.

The rearrangement links TRBV12-3 or TRBV12-4 to TRBJ1-5; tentatively, D is TRBD1 (6 bases). The CDR3 consists of 14 residues. V dropped 6 bases and J dropped 10 bases, with 19 bases sitting between them. The CDR3 DNA reads as TGTGCCAGCAGGATAGGGGGGGCCTGGGACCCCCAGCATTTT. It specifies CASRIGGAWDPQHF.

The chain is built from TRBV15 and TRBJ2-7, with D perhaps matching TRBD2 (7 bases). Germline CDR1 is LNHNV and CDR2 is YYDKDF (reference sequence). The CDR3 sequence is 13 residues long. V lost 3 bases, J lost 7 bases, and 13 bases lay in between. CDR3 in DNA: TGTGCCACCAGCAGGAAGGGGGGGAGTGAGCAGTACTTC. Translating gives CATSRKGGSEQYF.

The table lists this clonotype with many counts. This rearrangement joins TRBV30 to TRBJ2-5, with 10 bases lining up with TRBD2. Germline V gene data show CDR1 as GTSNPN and CDR2 as SVGIG (reference sequence). The CDR3 is 15 residues long. The V gene end was trimmed by 0 bases and the J gene end by 4 bases; junction bases not matched to a gene: 5. The CDR3: CAWSVGAGGRETQYF. The DNA for the CDR3 is TGTGCCTGGAGTGTAGGAGCGGGAGGGAGAGAGACCCAGTACTTC.

This clonotype has a count of ten or more. V is TRBV12-3 or TRBV12-4 and J is TRBJ2-1; 9 bases map to TRBD1. Germline trimming cut 6 bases from V and 7 bases from J; bases unmatched to any gene: 4. There are 13 residues in the CDR3. This chain's CDR3 is CASRTGQGNEQFF. DNA for the CDR3: TGTGCCAGCAGGACGGGACAGGGTAATGAGCAGTTCTTC.